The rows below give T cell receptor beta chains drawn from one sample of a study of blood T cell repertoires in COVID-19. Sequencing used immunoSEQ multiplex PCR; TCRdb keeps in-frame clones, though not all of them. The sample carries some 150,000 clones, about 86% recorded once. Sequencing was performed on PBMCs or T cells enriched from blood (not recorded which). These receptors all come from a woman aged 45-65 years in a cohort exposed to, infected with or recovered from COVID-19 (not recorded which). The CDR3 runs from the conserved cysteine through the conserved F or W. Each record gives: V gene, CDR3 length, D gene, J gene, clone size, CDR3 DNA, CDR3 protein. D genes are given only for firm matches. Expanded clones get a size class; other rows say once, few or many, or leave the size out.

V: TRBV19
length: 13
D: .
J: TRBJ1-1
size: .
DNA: TGTGCCAGTAGAAGGGGAGGGATGGGTGAAGCTTTCTTT
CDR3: CASRRGGMGEAFF

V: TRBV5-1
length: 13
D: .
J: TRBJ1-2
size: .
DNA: TGCGCCAGCAGCTTGGGGAGACAGGATGGCTACACCTTC
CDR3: CASSLGRQDGYTF

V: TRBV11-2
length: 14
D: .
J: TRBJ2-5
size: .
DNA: TGTGCCAGCAGCCAGGGGAAGCGGCAAGAGACCCAGTACTTC
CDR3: CASSQGKRQETQYF

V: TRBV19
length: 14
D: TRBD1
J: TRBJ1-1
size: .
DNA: TGTGCCAGTAGTATTTTGGACAGGCAAGCTGAAGCTTTCTTT
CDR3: CASSILDRQAEAFF

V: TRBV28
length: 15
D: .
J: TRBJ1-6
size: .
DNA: TGTGCCAGCAGTCGACAGGATGTAACTAATTCACCCCTCCACTTT
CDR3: CASSRQDVTNSPLHF

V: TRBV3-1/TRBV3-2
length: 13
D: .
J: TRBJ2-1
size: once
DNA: TGTGCCAGCAGCCAGCTTAGCCTTCATGAGCAGTTCTTC
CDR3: CASSQLSLHEQFF

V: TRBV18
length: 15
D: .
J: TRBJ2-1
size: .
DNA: TGTGCCAGCTCACCACCAAGCGTTTCCTACAATGAGCAGTTCTTC
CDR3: CASSPPSVSYNEQFF

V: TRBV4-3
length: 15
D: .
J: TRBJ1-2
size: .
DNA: TGCGCCAGCAGCCAAGTCTCGGCTCCGGGTTATGGCTACACCTTC
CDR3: CASSQVSAPGYGYTF

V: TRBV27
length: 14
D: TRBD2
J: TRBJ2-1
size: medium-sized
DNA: TGTGCCAGCAGTTTATCTAGCGGGCTCGATGAGCAGTTCTTC
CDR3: CASSLSSGLDEQFF

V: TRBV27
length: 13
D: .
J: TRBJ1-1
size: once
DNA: TGTGCCAGCAGCCAGGGGTCCCTACTTGAAGCTTTCTTT
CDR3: CASSQGSLLEAFF

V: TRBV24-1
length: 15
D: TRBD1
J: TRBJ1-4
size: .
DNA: TGTGCCACCAGTGAAGCAGGGGGTGCTAATGAAAAACTGTTTTTT
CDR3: CATSEAGGANEKLFF

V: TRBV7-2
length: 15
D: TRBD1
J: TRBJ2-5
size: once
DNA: TGTGCCAGCAGCCTAGCCGGGACAGGGCGGGAGACCCAGTACTTC
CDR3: CASSLAGTGRETQYF

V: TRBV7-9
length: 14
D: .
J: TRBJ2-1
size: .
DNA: TGTGCCAGCAGCTTAGGGGACTGGGATCCACGGCAGTTCTTC
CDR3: CASSLGDWDPRQFF

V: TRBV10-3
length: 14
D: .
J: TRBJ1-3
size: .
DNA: TGTGCCATCACCCAGGAAGCCTCTGGAAACACCATATATTTT
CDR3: CAITQEASGNTIYF

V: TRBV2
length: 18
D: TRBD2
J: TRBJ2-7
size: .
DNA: TGTGCCAGCAGTGCCCGGACTAGCGGGGGGGCCGGGGAATACGAGCAGTACTTC
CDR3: CASSARTSGGAGEYEQYF

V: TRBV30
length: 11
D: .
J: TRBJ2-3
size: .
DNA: TGTGCCTGCGACTTACGAGATACGCAGTATTTT
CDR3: CACDLRDTQYF

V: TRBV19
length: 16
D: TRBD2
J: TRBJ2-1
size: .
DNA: TGTGCCAGTAGTCCCCCCACTAGCGGGAGGGCGGGTGAGCAGTTCTTC
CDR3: CASSPPTSGRAGEQFF

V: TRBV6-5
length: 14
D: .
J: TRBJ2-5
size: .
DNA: TGTGCCAGCAGTCGAGTGTCCCCCCCAGAGACCCAGTACTTC
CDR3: CASSRVSPPETQYF

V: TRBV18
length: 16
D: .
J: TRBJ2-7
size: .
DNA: TGTGCCAGCTCTCGCGACAGTACAGCAGGCTCCTACGAGCAGTACTTC
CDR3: CASSRDSTAGSYEQYF

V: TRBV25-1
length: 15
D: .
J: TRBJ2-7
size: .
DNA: TGTGCCAGCAGTGAATCGGCGAGGGGGATCTACGAGCAGTACTTC
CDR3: CASSESARGIYEQYF

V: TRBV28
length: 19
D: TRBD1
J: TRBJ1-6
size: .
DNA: TGTGCCAGCAGTTCGCAAAAATGGACAGGGGAGTCCTATAATTCACCCCTCCACTTT
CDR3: CASSSQKWTGESYNSPLHF

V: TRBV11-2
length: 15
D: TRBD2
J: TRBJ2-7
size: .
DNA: TGTGCCAGCACTGCGGGGACTAGCGGGGGGTACGAGCAGTACTTC
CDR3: CASTAGTSGGYEQYF

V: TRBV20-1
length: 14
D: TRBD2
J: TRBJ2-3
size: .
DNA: TGCAGTGCTAGTTCACTAGCGGGCACAGATACGCAGTATTTT
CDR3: CSASSLAGTDTQYF

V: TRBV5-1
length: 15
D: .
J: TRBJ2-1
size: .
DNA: TGCGCCAGCAGCGAACAGGGAGCTTTATACAATGAGCAGTTCTTC
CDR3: CASSEQGALYNEQFF